These T cell receptor beta chains were read from a single sample in a study of cytomegalovirus exposure and HLA in healthy donors. Only in-frame clones appear in the TCRdb table, and some are missing; sequencing was by immunoSEQ multiplex PCR. The repertoire holds 150,000 to 200,000 clones, with roughly an eighth as singletons. Sequencing was done on a sample of PBMCs. The receptor set was obtained from a man between 50 and 59 years old in good health and CMV-seropositive. Each CDR3 is given with its conserved first and last residue. The D gene is left open where the match is weak. Not every row has a clone size; where given, it reads once, few, many or a size class.

>TRBV7-8|few|TRBJ2-3|TRBD2
TGTGCCAGCAGCCGTGGACTAGCTAGGATCAGCACAGATACGCAGTATTTT
CASSRGLARISTDTQYF
>TRBV30|-|TRBJ1-4|-
TGTGCCTGGAGTCTTAGGGGGGAAAAACTGTTTTTT
CAWSLRGEKLFF
>TRBV9|-|TRBJ1-6|TRBD1
TGTGCCAGCAGCGACAGACAGGGGGTCCTCTATAATTCACCCCTCCACTTT
CASSDRQGVLYNSPLHF
>TRBV5-1|few|TRBJ1-3|-
TGCGCCAGCAGCTTCGACCCGCTAGGCTCTGGAAACACCATATATTTT
CASSFDPLGSGNTIYF
>TRBV5-4|-|TRBJ2-2|TRBD1
TGTGCCAGCAGCTTGGGACAGGGGAGGAACACCGGGGAGCTGTTTTTT
CASSLGQGRNTGELFF
>TRBV28|few|TRBJ1-6|-
TGTGCCAGCAGCCTAGGAGACAGGAATAATTCACCCCTCCACTTT
CASSLGDRNNSPLHF
>TRBV5-1|-|TRBJ2-5|-
TGCGCCAGCAGGCGGACAATGGTCGGCCAAGAGACCCAGTACTTC
CASRRTMVGQETQYF
>TRBV11-2|few|TRBJ1-4|-
TGTGCCAGCAGCTTAGGGGCAGAGTCTGGGGAGATCGGTGAAAAACTGTTTTTT
CASSLGAESGEIGEKLFF
>TRBV7-6|-|TRBJ1-6|-
TGTGCCAGCAGCCAAGCGGGGCAGGGGTCCCTTTCACCCCTCCACTTT
CASSQAGQGSLSPLHF
>TRBV5-6|few|TRBJ1-1|-
TGTGCCAGCAGCTTGGCCGTGCGAGAAGATACTGAAGCTTTCTTT
CASSLAVREDTEAFF
>TRBV13|-|TRBJ2-3|-
TGTGCCAGCAGCCCGGACCTGACCACGGGAGCGCAGTATTTT
CASSPDLTTGAQYF
>TRBV19|few|TRBJ2-5|-
TGTGCCAGTAGTATAGTGGAGGGGTCCCAGTACTTC
CASSIVEGSQYF
>TRBV5-1|-|TRBJ1-6|-
TGCGCCAGCAGCTTGGGAGAGGGCTCCTATAATTCACCCCTCCACTTT
CASSLGEGSYNSPLHF